The rows below give T cell receptor beta chains drawn from one sample of a study of response to subunit inactivated influenza vaccine. MiXCR, run by TCRdb on the RT-PCR reads, gives a single entry per CDR3 protein. The sample consists of about 480,000 distinct CDR3 sequences, around 13% of them appearing once. Material: PBMCs from blood, obtained 40 to 50 days after vaccination. These receptors came from a man aged 50 or older who received an inactivated influenza vaccine. The CDR3 runs from the conserved cysteine through the conserved F or W. A D gene is named only where the DNA matches it firmly. Clone size is given for some rows only: seen once, a few or many times, or a class if the clone is expanded.

D gene,clone size,V gene,J gene,CDR3 protein,CDR3 DNA
-,-,TRBV29-1,TRBJ1-2,CSVDSGYTF,TGCAGCGTTGACTCGGGCTACACCTTC
-,many,TRBV4-3,TRBJ2-7,CASSQVKGAKGRTYEQYF,TGCGCCAGCAGCCAAGTAAAGGGAGCAAAGGGGAGAACCTACGAGCAGTACTTC
TRBD2,few,TRBV6-2/TRBV6-3,TRBJ2-7,CASSSKPGLAPYEQYF,TGTGCCAGCAGTTCGAAGCCGGGACTAGCCCCCTACGAGCAGTACTTC
-,many,TRBV11-2,TRBJ2-3,CASSPSGSSTDTQYF,TGTGCCAGCAGCCCCTCCGGATCCAGCACAGATACGCAGTATTTT
-,-,TRBV20-1,TRBJ2-2,CSARNTGFGELFF,TGCAGTGCTAGAAACACGGGGTTCGGGGAGCTGTTTTTT
-,-,TRBV3-1,TRBJ2-1,CASSFEGDYNEQFF,TGTGCCAGCAGCTTTGAGGGGGACTACAATGAGCAGTTCTTC
-,-,TRBV5-1,TRBJ2-2,CASSFVVGLTGELFF,TGCGCCAGCAGCTTTGTAGTGGGGCTCACCGGGGAGCTGTTTTTT
TRBD2,-,TRBV28,TRBJ2-1,CASSTGQLAGADNEQFF,TGTGCCAGCAGTACAGGGCAACTAGCGGGGGCCGACAATGAGCAGTTCTTC
-,few,TRBV6-1,TRBJ2-6,CASSEVRVSWANVLTF,TGTGCCAGCAGTGAAGTCAGGGTCAGCTGGGCCAACGTCCTGACTTTC
TRBD1,once,TRBV15,TRBJ1-5,CATSRDRTGINQPQHF,TGTGCCACCAGCAGAGATCGGACAGGGATCAATCAGCCCCAGCATTTT
TRBD2,-,TRBV6-5,TRBJ2-1,CASSYSSGGPYNEQFF,TGTGCCAGCAGTTACTCGTCGGGAGGCCCCTACAATGAGCAGTTCTTC
-,-,TRBV7-2,TRBJ1-2,CASSLAGTALYGYTF,TGTGCCAGCAGCTTAGCGGGGACGGCTCTCTATGGCTACACCTTC
-,-,TRBV27,TRBJ2-1,CASAPGGYYNEQFF,TGTGCCAGCGCGCCAGGGGGGTACTACAATGAGCAGTTCTTC
TRBD1,-,TRBV30,TRBJ2-5,CAWSVQGTGRETQYF,TGTGCCTGGAGTGTACAGGGGACAGGGCGAGAGACCCAGTACTTC
-,few,TRBV6-1,TRBJ2-1,CASSLSASSYNEQFF,TGTGCCAGCAGCCTGAGCGCCAGCTCCTACAATGAGCAGTTCTTC
TRBD2,-,TRBV12-3/TRBV12-4,TRBJ2-5,CASSLVSSGRAWETQYF,TGTGCCAGCAGTTTAGTGTCTAGCGGGAGGGCTTGGGAGACCCAGTACTTC
-,few,TRBV5-1,TRBJ2-5,CASSLEQVQETQYF,TGCGCCAGCAGCTTGGAGCAGGTTCAAGAGACCCAGTACTTC
TRBD2,many,TRBV4-3,TRBJ2-3,CASSQDFGAGADTQYF,TGCGCCAGCAGCCAAGATTTCGGAGCGGGAGCAGATACGCAGTATTTT
-,-,TRBV5-1,TRBJ2-1,CASSPQGTLSYNEQFF,TGCGCCAGCAGCCCCCAGGGGACACTCTCCTACAATGAGCAGTTCTTC
-,-,TRBV7-9,TRBJ2-3,CVSSLVQGPTDTQYF,TGTGTCAGCAGCTTAGTACAGGGCCCCACAGATACGCAGTATTTT
-,-,TRBV7-2,TRBJ1-5,CASSQRQGNQPQHF,TGTGCCAGCAGCCAACGACAGGGCAATCAGCCCCAGCATTTT
-,-,TRBV20-1,TRBJ2-2,CSARKGIGELFF,TGCAGTGCTCGAAAGGGTATCGGGGAGCTGTTTTTT
-,many,TRBV29-1,TRBJ2-4,CSVWTAKNIQYF,TGCAGCGTGTGGACGGCCAAAAACATTCAGTACTTC
TRBD1,few,TRBV12-3/TRBV12-4,TRBJ2-1,CASSLGTGNPQFF,TGTGCCAGCAGTTTAGGGACAGGGAACCCCCAGTTCTTC
-,-,TRBV4-2,TRBJ1-2,CASSQVAQVARGYTF,TGTGCCAGCAGCCAAGTGGCCCAGGTGGCGCGCGGCTACACCTTC
TRBD1,many,TRBV24-1,TRBJ2-1,CATSGLTGVSYNEQFF,TGTGCCACCAGTGGCTTGACAGGGGTTTCCTACAATGAGCAGTTCTTC
-,few,TRBV7-9,TRBJ1-4,CASSPLVGPENEKLFF,TGTGCCAGCAGCCCGCTTGTTGGTCCTGAGAATGAAAAACTGTTTTTT
-,-,TRBV20-1,TRBJ2-5,CSARDSARGTQYF,TGCAGTGCTAGAGATTCAGCCCGCGGGACCCAGTACTTC
TRBD1,many,TRBV29-1,TRBJ2-1,CSVDLDREAYNEQFF,TGCAGCGTTGATTTGGACAGGGAAGCCTACAATGAGCAGTTCTTC
TRBD2,few,TRBV7-9,TRBJ2-5,CASSWGLAGSGETQYF,TGTGCCAGCAGCTGGGGACTAGCGGGATCTGGAGAGACCCAGTACTTC
TRBD1,many,TRBV20-1,TRBJ2-3,CSAPSQEGQLDTQYF,TGCAGTGCTCCCTCCCAAGAGGGACAGCTCGATACGCAGTATTTT
-,-,TRBV5-6,TRBJ1-1,CASSFSRGRMNTEAFF,TGTGCCAGCAGCTTTTCACGAGGCAGAATGAACACTGAAGCTTTCTTT
-,-,TRBV27,TRBJ2-3,CATFRDFRTDTQYF,TGTGCCACCTTTCGGGACTTTCGCACAGATACGCAGTATTTT
TRBD2,-,TRBV20-1,TRBJ2-1,CSARLSGGPNFYNEQFF,TGCAGTGCCCGGTTATCGGGGGGTCCGAACTTTTACAATGAGCAGTTCTTC
-,-,TRBV15,TRBJ2-7,CATSRVFGGYEQYF,TGTGCCACCAGCAGAGTTTTTGGGGGCTACGAGCAGTACTTC
TRBD1,few,TRBV5-1,TRBJ2-1,CASRPDRGLSYNEQFF,TGCGCCAGCAGACCAGACAGGGGGCTCTCCTACAATGAGCAGTTCTTC
-,-,TRBV20-1,TRBJ2-3,CSARELETSDTQYF,TGCAGTGCTAGAGAACTAGAGACGTCAGATACGCAGTATTTT
-,-,TRBV9,TRBJ1-1,CASSPTGGSGTEAFF,TGTGCCAGCAGCCCAACAGGAGGAAGTGGGACTGAAGCTTTCTTT
-,-,TRBV20-1,TRBJ2-1,CSARKTGRDEQFF,TGCAGTGCTAGGAAGACAGGGAGGGATGAGCAGTTCTTC
TRBD2,-,TRBV11-2,TRBJ2-5,CASSLDARVGSGAEETQYF,TGTGCCAGCAGCTTAGACGCGCGCGTGGGTAGCGGGGCCGAAGAGACCCAGTACTTC
-,few,TRBV29-1,TRBJ1-2,CSVEGASGPGYYGYTF,TGCAGCGTTGAGGGAGCCTCCGGCCCAGGGTACTATGGCTACACCTTC